This T cell receptor (beta chain) was recovered during a study of tissue T cells after allogeneic stem cell transplantation. Method: immunoSEQ multiplex PCR; TCRdb's copy keeps in-frame clones and lacks some. The sample contains 6,500 to 8,000 clones, 45% to 65% of which appear only once. The V end lost 3 bases, the J end lost 6 bases, and 4 bases lay between the germline ends. The CDR3 spans 11 residues. From germline, CDR1 is KGHPV and CDR2 FQNQEV (reference sequence). The time point denotes: mouse harvest day 7 after allogeneic transplant. Mouse grafts combined 10^7 T-cell-depleted bone marrow cells with 10^6 splenic CD5+ T cells. For this clone: Gene names are the mouse ones. The sequenced fragment ends 1 residue before the CDR3 boundary, so the rest is inferred from the germline J gene. This sample also contains other DNA sequences that code for the same CDR3.

The V call is TRBV26, the J call TRBJ2-5, with no clear D. This TCR was recovered from a female BALB/c mouse given C57BL/6 T cells with graft-versus-host disease after an allogeneic hematopoietic cell transplant. The sample comprised gut tissue. The CDR3 bases that were read are TGTGCCAGCAGTCTCCGGGACACCCAGTAC. Protein sequence: CASSLRDTQY. The whole CDR3 protein reads CASSLRDTQYF.